This T cell receptor (beta chain) was recorded in a study of post-analysis software for immune sequencing data. Study-level results: Controls showed lower frequencies than patients for roughly 5 TRBV segments, and TRBV5-6, TRBV5-1 and TRBV20-1 were among these. Those samples that were prepared in the same batch co-clustered strongly by F measure.

The ends lost 4 bases at V and 1 base at J; junction bases unmatched: 10. This CDR3 contains 16 residues. Looked up from germline, CDR1 is SGDLS and CDR2 is YYNGEE. Presence of unique molecular identifiers characterized the TCR beta cDNA libraries. TCRdb reprocessed the PCR reads via MiXCR and lists one record per CDR3 protein. This sample has around 200,000 distinct CDR3 sequences, with around 30% found just once. A note on this clonotype: Its target is unknown.

The sequence derives from a girl under 18 with multiple sclerosis. The rearrangement uses TRBV9 and TRBJ1-1, with 7 bases lining up with TRBD1. Sequencing was carried out using blood. CDR3 loop: CASSPRGRQGNTEAFF. CDR3 coding DNA: TGTGCCAGCAGCCCTAGGGGGAGACAGGGGAACACTGAAGCTTTCTTT.